A selection of T cell receptor beta chains follows, all from one sample in a study of T cell responses to AZD1222 COVID-19 vaccine. Clones were sequenced by immunoSEQ multiplex PCR, and TCRdb holds only the in-frame ones, with some missing. The table has around 180,000 clones, about 94% seen once. Sample: peripheral blood, taken on day 0 of AZD1222 vaccination. Every receptor here comes from an adult in good health. Both conserved end residues are part of each CDR3. Each record gives: clone size, V gene, J gene, D gene, CDR3 protein, CDR3 DNA. A D gene is named only where the DNA matches it firmly. Expanded clones get a size class; other rows say once, few or many, or leave the size out.

clone size: NA; V gene: TRBV11-3; J gene: TRBJ2-7; D gene: TRBD1; CDR3 protein: CASSSGQNEQYF; CDR3 DNA: TGTGCCAGCAGCTCGGGACAGAACGAGCAGTACTTC
clone size: NA; V gene: TRBV6-2/TRBV6-3; J gene: TRBJ1-4; D gene: TRBD1; CDR3 protein: CASSYSSRGAKEKLFF; CDR3 DNA: TGTGCCAGCAGTTACTCGTCCAGGGGGGCTAAGGAAAAACTGTTTTTT
clone size: NA; V gene: TRBV9; J gene: TRBJ2-7; D gene: NA; CDR3 protein: CASSARALSYEQYF; CDR3 DNA: TGTGCCAGCAGTGCAAGGGCCCTATCCTACGAGCAGTACTTC
clone size: NA; V gene: TRBV4-3; J gene: TRBJ1-4; D gene: NA; CDR3 protein: CASSQVTDEKLFF; CDR3 DNA: TGCGCCAGCAGCCAAGTAACGGATGAAAAACTGTTTTTT
clone size: NA; V gene: TRBV24-1; J gene: TRBJ2-1; D gene: TRBD2; CDR3 protein: CATSDSPLAGEGQFF; CDR3 DNA: TGTGCCACCAGTGATTCACCTCTAGCGGGAGAGGGGCAGTTCTTC
clone size: NA; V gene: TRBV27; J gene: TRBJ2-5; D gene: NA; CDR3 protein: CASSPQGGQETQYF; CDR3 DNA: TGTGCCAGCAGTCCCCAGGGGGGACAAGAGACCCAGTACTTC
clone size: once; V gene: TRBV11-2; J gene: TRBJ2-7; D gene: NA; CDR3 protein: CASSLTPGEQYF; CDR3 DNA: TGTGCCAGCAGCTTAACACCCGGGGAGCAGTACTTC
clone size: NA; V gene: TRBV21-1; J gene: TRBJ1-1; D gene: NA; CDR3 protein: CASRFGTGADTEAFF; CDR3 DNA: NA
clone size: once; V gene: TRBV19; J gene: TRBJ1-6; D gene: NA; CDR3 protein: CASTEQAANSPLHF; CDR3 DNA: TGTGCCAGTACGGAACAGGCTGCTAATTCACCCCTCCACTTT
clone size: NA; V gene: TRBV6-5; J gene: TRBJ1-6; D gene: NA; CDR3 protein: CASSSGGMNSPLHF; CDR3 DNA: TGTGCCAGCAGTTCGGGGGGGATGAATTCACCCCTCCACTTT
clone size: NA; V gene: TRBV7-2; J gene: TRBJ1-2; D gene: NA; CDR3 protein: CASSIFWLTGDGYTF; CDR3 DNA: TGTGCCAGCAGCATTTTTTGGCTCACAGGAGATGGCTACACCTTC
clone size: once; V gene: TRBV9; J gene: TRBJ2-1; D gene: TRBD1; CDR3 protein: CASSDEDRSWDEQFF; CDR3 DNA: TGTGCCAGCAGCGACGAGGACAGGTCGTGGGATGAGCAGTTCTTC
clone size: NA; V gene: TRBV28; J gene: TRBJ2-3; D gene: NA; CDR3 protein: CASSQWGQTTDTQYF; CDR3 DNA: TGTGCCAGCAGCCAGTGGGGCCAGACCACAGATACGCAGTATTTT
clone size: NA; V gene: TRBV6-2/TRBV6-3; J gene: TRBJ2-7; D gene: NA; CDR3 protein: CASSFGLRSYEQYF; CDR3 DNA: TGTGCCAGCAGTTTCGGACTAAGGAGCTACGAGCAGTACTTC
clone size: NA; V gene: TRBV18; J gene: TRBJ2-1; D gene: TRBD2; CDR3 protein: CASSRQSGGAYNEQFF; CDR3 DNA: TGTGCCAGCTCACGCCAGAGCGGGGGCGCCTACAATGAGCAGTTCTTC
clone size: NA; V gene: TRBV5-6; J gene: TRBJ1-5; D gene: NA; CDR3 protein: CASSRGGGGLNQPQHF; CDR3 DNA: TGTGCCAGCAGCCGTGGGGGAGGGGGACTGAATCAGCCCCAGCATTTT
clone size: NA; V gene: TRBV28; J gene: TRBJ2-7; D gene: TRBD2; CDR3 protein: CASSSPAIAGGPYEQYF; CDR3 DNA: TGTGCCAGCAGTTCTCCTGCGATAGCGGGAGGGCCATACGAGCAGTACTTC
clone size: NA; V gene: TRBV4-2; J gene: TRBJ1-4; D gene: NA; CDR3 protein: CASSAGERENEKLFF; CDR3 DNA: TGTGCCAGCAGCGCGGGGGAGAGGGAAAATGAAAAACTGTTTTTT
clone size: NA; V gene: TRBV11-3; J gene: TRBJ2-2; D gene: NA; CDR3 protein: CASSPDTLGELFF; CDR3 DNA: TGTGCCAGCAGCCCGGACACGCTCGGGGAGCTGTTTTTT
clone size: NA; V gene: TRBV25-1; J gene: TRBJ1-2; D gene: NA; CDR3 protein: CASSSSGTNYGYTF; CDR3 DNA: TGTGCCAGCAGTTCCTCCGGGACCAACTATGGCTACACCTTC
clone size: NA; V gene: TRBV28; J gene: TRBJ2-2; D gene: TRBD1; CDR3 protein: CASSSHRGPGGLYTGELFF; CDR3 DNA: TGTGCCAGCAGTTCCCACAGGGGGCCGGGCGGGTTGTACACCGGGGAGCTGTTTTTT
clone size: NA; V gene: TRBV7-8; J gene: TRBJ2-7; D gene: TRBD1; CDR3 protein: CASSPGQTYEQYF; CDR3 DNA: TGTGCCAGCAGCCCGGGACAGACTTACGAGCAGTACTTC
clone size: NA; V gene: TRBV5-8; J gene: TRBJ2-7; D gene: NA; CDR3 protein: CASSLVGYEQYF; CDR3 DNA: TGTGCCAGCAGCTTGGTAGGGTACGAGCAGTACTTC
clone size: NA; V gene: TRBV30; J gene: TRBJ2-1; D gene: TRBD1; CDR3 protein: CARLSGTGSFNEQFF; CDR3 DNA: TGTGCCCGACTCTCCGGGACAGGGTCATTCAATGAGCAGTTCTTC
clone size: NA; V gene: TRBV11-2; J gene: TRBJ1-3; D gene: NA; CDR3 protein: CASSLDKGFGNTIYF; CDR3 DNA: TGTGCCAGCAGCTTAGATAAAGGGTTTGGAAACACCATATATTTT
clone size: once; V gene: TRBV3-1/TRBV3-2; J gene: TRBJ1-1; D gene: NA; CDR3 protein: CASSQGANTEAFF; CDR3 DNA: TGTGCCAGCAGCCAAGGGGCGAACACTGAAGCTTTCTTT
clone size: NA; V gene: TRBV6-6; J gene: TRBJ1-3; D gene: NA; CDR3 protein: CASSYSWTALGNTIYF; CDR3 DNA: TGTGCCAGCAGTTACTCGTGGACAGCCTTAGGAAACACCATATATTTT
clone size: NA; V gene: TRBV29-1; J gene: TRBJ2-1; D gene: NA; CDR3 protein: CSVEPMDGEQFF; CDR3 DNA: TGCAGCGTTGAACCGATGGACGGGGAGCAGTTCTTC
clone size: NA; V gene: TRBV30; J gene: TRBJ1-2; D gene: TRBD1; CDR3 protein: CAWSVLDRPYGYTF; CDR3 DNA: TGTGCCTGGAGTGTACTGGACAGGCCCTATGGCTACACCTTC
clone size: NA; V gene: TRBV19; J gene: TRBJ2-1; D gene: NA; CDR3 protein: CASSITGDEQFF; CDR3 DNA: TGTGCCAGTAGTATCACGGGCGATGAGCAGTTCTTC
clone size: NA; V gene: TRBV10-3; J gene: TRBJ2-1; D gene: NA; CDR3 protein: CAISDPRGGNEQFF; CDR3 DNA: TGTGCCATCAGTGACCCGAGGGGGGGCAATGAGCAGTTCTTC
clone size: NA; V gene: TRBV7-2; J gene: TRBJ1-2; D gene: NA; CDR3 protein: CASSLGGRRSGYTF; CDR3 DNA: TGTGCCAGCAGCTTAGGTGGACGAAGGAGTGGCTACACCTTC
clone size: NA; V gene: TRBV24-1; J gene: TRBJ2-3; D gene: NA; CDR3 protein: CATASGDDTQYF; CDR3 DNA: TGTGCCACCGCCTCGGGAGACGATACGCAGTATTTT
clone size: NA; V gene: TRBV7-8; J gene: TRBJ1-1; D gene: NA; CDR3 protein: CASSRLRDSRNTEAFF; CDR3 DNA: TGTGCCAGCAGCCGCCTGCGGGATTCGAGGAACACTGAAGCTTTCTTT
clone size: NA; V gene: TRBV3-1/TRBV3-2; J gene: TRBJ2-7; D gene: TRBD1; CDR3 protein: CASSEPDRGDEQYF; CDR3 DNA: TGTGCCAGCAGCGAACCCGACAGGGGAGACGAGCAGTACTTC
clone size: NA; V gene: TRBV6-5; J gene: TRBJ2-6; D gene: NA; CDR3 protein: CASSSVSGANVLTF; CDR3 DNA: TGTGCCAGCAGTTCTGTATCTGGGGCCAACGTCCTGACTTTC
clone size: few; V gene: TRBV5-1; J gene: TRBJ1-1; D gene: NA; CDR3 protein: CASSLLQETTEAFF; CDR3 DNA: TGCGCCAGCAGCTTACTACAGGAGACCACTGAAGCTTTCTTT
clone size: NA; V gene: TRBV5-1; J gene: TRBJ1-4; D gene: NA; CDR3 protein: CASRRDGGPNEKLFF; CDR3 DNA: TGCGCCAGCAGACGGGACGGGGGGCCTAATGAAAAACTGTTTTTT
clone size: NA; V gene: TRBV5-4; J gene: TRBJ1-2; D gene: NA; CDR3 protein: CASSRPGPDYGYTF; CDR3 DNA: TGTGCCAGCAGCCGACCGGGGCCGGACTATGGCTACACCTTC
clone size: NA; V gene: TRBV4-2; J gene: TRBJ2-2; D gene: TRBD2; CDR3 protein: CASSQVSGSYTGELFF; CDR3 DNA: TGTGCCAGCAGCCAAGTTAGCGGGAGCTACACCGGGGAGCTGTTTTTT
clone size: NA; V gene: TRBV21-1; J gene: TRBJ2-1; D gene: NA; CDR3 protein: CASSSLFLAGGPEDEQFF; CDR3 DNA: TGTGCCAGCAGCAGTCTTTTTTTGGCGGGAGGGCCGGAGGATGAGCAGTTCTTC
clone size: NA; V gene: TRBV7-8; J gene: TRBJ2-7; D gene: NA; CDR3 protein: CASSLGGQASYEQYF; CDR3 DNA: TGTGCCAGCAGCTTAGGGGGCCAAGCCTCCTACGAGCAGTACTTC
clone size: NA; V gene: TRBV11-2; J gene: TRBJ1-4; D gene: NA; CDR3 protein: CASSYPHEKLFF; CDR3 DNA: TGTGCCAGCAGCTATCCTCACGAAAAACTGTTTTTT
clone size: NA; V gene: TRBV11-2; J gene: TRBJ2-3; D gene: TRBD1; CDR3 protein: CASSLRTGASTDTQYF; CDR3 DNA: TGTGCCAGCAGCTTACGGACAGGGGCAAGCACAGATACGCAGTATTTT
clone size: once; V gene: TRBV10-1; J gene: TRBJ2-1; D gene: NA; CDR3 protein: CASSERGDEGRTEQFF; CDR3 DNA: TGCGCCAGCAGTGAGAGAGGGGACGAGGGAAGAACTGAGCAGTTCTTC
clone size: once; V gene: TRBV27; J gene: TRBJ1-1; D gene: NA; CDR3 protein: CASSYLRNTEAFF; CDR3 DNA: TGTGCCAGCAGCTACCTCAGGAACACTGAAGCTTTCTTT
clone size: once; V gene: TRBV5-1; J gene: TRBJ2-6; D gene: NA; CDR3 protein: CASSLAHSVNVLTF; CDR3 DNA: TGCGCCAGCAGCTTGGCCCACTCAGTCAACGTCCTGACTTTC
clone size: once; V gene: TRBV6-5; J gene: TRBJ2-5; D gene: TRBD1; CDR3 protein: CASSLRTGQMEETQYF; CDR3 DNA: TGTGCCAGCAGTTTAAGGACAGGCCAAATGGAGGAGACCCAGTACTTC
clone size: NA; V gene: TRBV14; J gene: TRBJ2-2; D gene: TRBD2; CDR3 protein: CASSRLAGDGGELFF; CDR3 DNA: TGTGCCAGCAGCCGACTAGCGGGAGACGGCGGGGAGCTGTTTTTT
clone size: once; V gene: TRBV28; J gene: TRBJ1-4; D gene: NA; CDR3 protein: CASSLQGGEKLFF; CDR3 DNA: TGTGCCAGCAGTTTGCAGGGAGGAGAAAAACTGTTTTTT
clone size: once; V gene: TRBV28; J gene: TRBJ1-4; D gene: TRBD1; CDR3 protein: CASSLARPGQGPTTNEKLFF; CDR3 DNA: TGTGCCAGCAGTTTAGCCAGACCGGGACAGGGGCCCACAACTAATGAAAAACTGTTTTTT
clone size: NA; V gene: TRBV27; J gene: TRBJ1-3; D gene: NA; CDR3 protein: CASSLRDTGNTIYF; CDR3 DNA: TGTGCCAGCAGTTTGAGGGACACTGGAAACACCATATATTTT
clone size: once; V gene: TRBV18; J gene: TRBJ2-2; D gene: TRBD1; CDR3 protein: CASSRQQGAANTGELFF; CDR3 DNA: TGTGCCAGCTCACGCCAACAGGGGGCTGCGAACACCGGGGAGCTGTTTTTT